This passage covers 23 T cell receptor beta chains from one sample sequenced in a study of naive and memory T cell subsets. Study-wide results and limits: Naive repertoires, especially CD8, held a few larger clonotypes, possibly memory cells re-expressing CD45RA.

The antigens for these receptors are not known. An equimolar mix of two oligonucleotides served as the beta constant-region primer for TRBC1 and TRBC2. The ligated cDNA underwent four PCR rounds using SP2 and nested alpha and beta constant-region primers. TCRdb fed the UMI-ligation and nested PCR reads into MiXCR, producing one record per CDR3 protein. Among tens of thousands of distinct CDR3 sequences listed, about 11% were seen once. The sample was naive CD4+ T cells from blood. Receptors originate from a human donor in good health.

The rearrangement joins TRBV20-1 to TRBJ1-6; a possible D gene is TRBD1 (6 bases). The length of the CDR3 is 16 residues. The germline CDR1 and CDR2 sequences are DFQATT and SNEGSKA (reference sequence). With 6 bases removed from V and 2 bases from J, the gap between germline ends came to 17 bases. The CDR3 region has the DNA TGCAGTGCCGAGGACAGTTTCGCAACCTATAATTCACCCCTCCACTTT. Its protein product is CSAEDSFATYNSPLHF.

This chain uses TRBV15 with TRBJ1-6; the D is unclear. Trimming cost V 0 bases and J 5 bases, with 5 bases left between them. The CDR3 contains 14 residues. The V gene's germline CDR1 is LNHNV and CDR2 YYDKDF (reference sequence). CDR3 sequence (DNA): TGTGCCACCAGCAGAGATTTTGATAATTCACCCCTCCACTTT. Residues: CATSRDFDNSPLHF.

The chain carries TRBV6-1 and TRBJ1-6; no firm D call. V lost 6 bases to trimming and J lost 6 bases, with 21 bases between them. The CDR3 loop spans 17 amino acids. Germline CDR1 MNHNS, CDR2 SASEGT. The CDR3 nucleotides are TGTGCCAGCAGGGGAGACGCCCAGAGCCTGCCTAATTCACCCCTCCACTTT. It specifies CASRGDAQSLPNSPLHF.

This chain joins TRBV7-2 and TRBJ2-7, with TRBD2 matching over 9 bases. The CDR3 totals 16 residues. With 1 base clipped from V and 1 base from J, the junction kept 5 bases outside the gene matches. CDR1 and CDR2 (germline): SGHTA, FQGNSA. CDR3 nucleotide sequence: TGTGCCAGCAGCTTAGGTGGGACTAGCTTTTCCTACGAGCAGTACTTC. Protein sequence: CASSLGGTSFSYEQYF.

This clonotype showed up just a few times. V usage is TRBV23-1 and J usage is TRBJ2-1; D not resolved. TRBV23-1 falls under the ORF class, with uncertain function. This CDR3 spans 16 amino acids. V lost 0 bases to trimming and J lost 0 bases, with 9 bases between them. Here the CDR3 DNA reads TGCGCCAGCAGTCAATCCACCTGGGACTCCTACAATGAGCAGTTCTTC. Its translation is CASSQSTWDSYNEQFF.

This clonotype was recorded many times. The CDR3 DNA reads TGCAGTGCCCCGACTAGCGGGAGAGTAGGCGAGCAGTACTTC. This sequence encodes CSAPTSGRVGEQYF. V and J are TRBV20-1 and TRBJ2-7; TRBD2 matches 12 bases. Looked up from germline, CDR1 is DFQATT and CDR2 is SNEGSKA (reference sequence). V dropped 6 bases and J dropped 6; count of bases not matched to a gene: 9. The CDR3 covers 14 residues.

This clonotype was recorded many times. The gene calls are TRBV14 and TRBJ2-7; D is unresolved. The CDR3 loop spans 15 amino acids. Germline CDR1 is SGHDN and CDR2 is FVKESK. V was clipped by 3 bases and J by 1 base, with 13 bases between them. CDR3 region: CASSHVSLPSYEQYF. The DNA for the CDR3 is TGTGCCAGCAGCCATGTCAGTCTGCCTTCCTACGAGCAGTACTTC.

This clonotype has a count of ten or more. The chain links TRBV7-9 to TRBJ2-5; 8 positions match TRBD1. Per the germline V gene, CDR1 is SEHNR and CDR2 is FQNEAQ (reference sequence). V was pared by 5 bases and J by 5 bases, with 7 bases of the junction left unmatched. This CDR3 has 14 amino acids. For the CDR3, the DNA is TGTGCCAGCAGCCTCCCGGGGGACAGGGAGACCCAGTACTTC. Encoded protein: CASSLPGDRETQYF. Using reference TRBV7-9 and TRBJ2-5 for the parts outside the CDR3, the full variable domain is DTGVSQNPRHKITKRGQNVTFRCDPISEHNRLYWYRQTLGQGPEFLTYFQNEAQLEKSRLLSDRFSAERPKGSFSTLEIQRTEQGDSAMYLCASSLPGDRETQYFGPGTRLLVL.

There are a few counts of this clonotype. The chain is built from TRBV11-1 and TRBJ2-3; D tentatively fits TRBD1 or TRBD2 (5 bases each). The CDR3 consists of 14 residues. The germline gives CDR1 SGHAT, CDR2 FQDESV (reference sequence). V lost 5 bases to trimming and J lost 9 bases, with 18 bases between them. CDR3 residues: CASSARDPSLTQYF. The CDR3 coding sequence is TGTGCCAGCAGCGCCCGGGACCCCTCTCTGACGCAGTATTTT.

V gene TRBV11-3 combines with J gene TRBJ2-1; TRBD1 might be the D (5 bases). Trimming took off 3 bases at V and 1 base at J, with 10 bases between the two ends. From germline, CDR1 is SGHNT and CDR2 YENEEA. The CDR3 has 15 residues. The CDR3 here is CASSLDRQSYNEQFF. DNA for the CDR3: TGTGCCAGCAGCTTGGACCGACAGTCCTACAATGAGCAGTTCTTC. Full variable domain (missing parts from reference TRBV11-3 and TRBJ2-1): EAGVVQSPRYKIIEKKQPVAFWCNPISGHNTLYWYLQNLGQGPELLIRYENEEAVDDSQLPKDRFSAERLKGVDSTLKIQPAELGDSAVYLCASSLDRQSYNEQFFGPGTRLTVL.

The chain links TRBV14 to TRBJ2-7; 13 positions agree with TRBD2. There are 13 residues in the CDR3. Trimming at V came to 4 bases and at J to 9 bases, leaving 3 bases not matched to a gene. Germline loops: CDR1 SGHDN, CDR2 FVKESK. This chain's CDR3 is CASSPGTSGTQYF. CDR3 bases: TGTGCCAGCAGCCCCGGGACTAGCGGGACGCAGTACTTC.

This clonotype came up a few times. The rearrangement uses TRBV5-1 and TRBJ2-7; no reliable D call. The CDR3 is made up of 13 amino acids. The ends were cut back, 2 bases at V and 8 bases at J, with 14 bases in the middle. Looked up from germline, CDR1 is SGHRS and CDR2 is YFSETQ. As DNA, the CDR3 is TGCGCCAGCAGCTTTACAGCCGAGATCAAGCAGTACTTC. This sequence encodes CASSFTAEIKQYF.

The sample holds a few counts of this clonotype. This sequence joins TRBV20-1 and TRBJ1-5; D not certain. V lost 3 bases and J lost 4, with 13 bases in between. CDR1 is DFQATT, CDR2 SNEGSKA, per germline (reference sequence). CDR3 size: 14 residues. The chain's CDR3 is CSARTNTANQPQHF. CDR3 bases: TGCAGTGCTAGGACGAACACAGCAAATCAGCCCCAGCATTTT.

This clonotype has only a few counts. This chain links TRBV12-3 or TRBV12-4 with TRBJ2-1, with 10 bases identical to TRBD2. V gave up 5 bases and J gave up 6 bases; unmatched junction bases: 7. The CDR3 is 15 amino acids. CDR3 residues: CASSRKSGGANEQFF. In DNA form, the CDR3 reads TGTGCCAGCAGTCGTAAAAGCGGGGGGGCCAATGAGCAGTTCTTC.

In its sample, this clonotype was seen many times. The V and J genes are TRBV30 and TRBJ2-7, with no clear D. The CDR3 extends over 12 amino acids. Trimming shortened V by 1 base and J by 2 bases, and 6 bases separated the two germline ends. The germline V gene has CDR1 GTSNPN and CDR2 SVGIG (reference sequence). CDR3 protein: CAWSAQPYEQYF. As DNA, the CDR3 is TGTGCCTGGAGTGCACAGCCCTACGAGCAGTACTTC.

There are many counts of this clonotype. The chain combines TRBV7-2 with TRBJ1-2; TRBD1 agrees at 7 bases. Germline-derived CDR1 and CDR2 are SGHTA and FQGNSA. The CDR3 length is 16 residues. V shed 2 bases, J shed 11 bases, and the junction held 17 bases outside the gene matches. The CDR3 sequence is CASSLRGTATRMRYTF. The CDR3 region has the DNA TGTGCCAGCAGCTTACGAGGGACAGCTACTCGGATGAGGTACACCTTC. Drawing the rest from reference TRBV7-2 and TRBJ1-2, the complete variable domain is GAGVSQSPSNKVTEKGKDVELRCDPISGHTALYWYRQSLGQGLEFLIYFQGNSAPDKSGLPSDRFSAERTGGSVSTLTIQRTQQEDSAVYLCASSLRGTATRMRYTFGSGTRLTVV.

This clonotype showed up many times. This rearrangement joins TRBV29-1 to TRBJ2-7; possibly TRBD2 for D (5 bases). V gave up 3 bases and J gave up 7 bases, with 22 bases separating them. The length of the CDR3 is 15 residues. Germline values: CDR1 SQVTM, CDR2 ANQGSEA. The CDR3 DNA reads as TGCAGCGTTGAGGCCCTGGAGGACCCGCACTGGGAGCAGTACTTC. Translated: CSVEALEDPHWEQYF.

This clonotype was counted between two and nine times. The V gene is TRBV28, the J gene TRBJ2-7; 10 bases match TRBD1. From germline, CDR1 is MDHEN and CDR2 SYDVKM. The CDR3 sequence is 14 residues long. The V gene end was trimmed by 3 bases and the J gene end by 6 bases; junction bases not matched to a gene: 5. As DNA, the CDR3 is TGTGCCAGCAGTTTTCTGCGGGACAGGGGCGAGCAGTACTTC. As protein: CASSFLRDRGEQYF.

This clonotype has only a few counts. The chain recombines TRBV6-2 or TRBV6-3 with TRBJ2-7; D might be TRBD1 (9 bases). V lost 6 bases and J lost 3, with 27 bases in between. Germline V gene sequence: CDR1 MNHEY, CDR2 SVGEGT. This CDR3 spans 18 amino acids. CDR3 bases: TGTGCCAGCAGAGGGACAGGGTTGAATTGGCTAGCGGGCTACGAGCAGTACTTC. Protein sequence: CASRGTGLNWLAGYEQYF.

The J gene is TRBJ2-1, the V gene TRBV18; D is ambiguous. Per the germline V gene, CDR1 is KGHSH and CDR2 is LQKENI. This CDR3 contains 14 residues. Deletions cut 2 bases from V and 6 bases from J, with 11 bases between. The CDR3 here is CASSPFRASNEQFF. CDR3 bases: TGTGCCAGCTCACCATTCAGAGCTTCCAATGAGCAGTTCTTC.

Ten or more counts support this clonotype. This chain connects TRBV18 to TRBJ2-3, with no clear D. The CDR3 totals 12 residues. V gave up 6 bases and J gave up 0 bases, with 4 bases separating them. The germline gives CDR1 KGHSH, CDR2 LQKENI. CDR3 residues: CASSGSTDTQYF. Written as DNA, the CDR3 is TGTGCCAGCTCTGGGAGCACAGATACGCAGTATTTT.

This clonotype was counted a few times. The rearrangement joins TRBV6-1 to TRBJ2-3, with 9 bases identical to TRBD1. CDR1 and CDR2 (germline): MNHNS, SASEGT. V gave up 4 bases and J gave up 7 bases; unmatched junction bases: 3. This CDR3 contains 13 residues. The chain's CDR3 is CASSATGGNTQYF. In nucleotides, the CDR3 is TGTGCCAGCAGTGCGACAGGGGGGAATACGCAGTATTTT.

The chain employs TRBV2 and TRBJ1-1; 10 bases are a match to TRBD1. The CDR3 is made up of 15 amino acids. The ends lost 4 bases at V and 5 bases at J; junction bases unmatched: 7. The V gene's germline CDR1 is SNHLY and CDR2 FYNNEI. The DNA for the CDR3 is TGTGCCAGCAGTGGAAGAAGGGACAGGGGTACTGAAGCTTTCTTT. It codes for CASSGRRDRGTEAFF.